Listed here is a single T cell receptor beta chain. Its antigen remains unknown. The germline CDR1 and CDR2 sequences are MGHRA and YSYEKL. This CDR3 spans 15 amino acids. Deletions cut 1 base from V and 4 bases from J, with 13 bases between. The data were obtained in a study of PD-1 blockade in classical Hodgkin lymphoma. Whole-study context: Once every 2 weeks, patients received intravenous nivolumab at 3 mg/kg. Points from the study as a whole: Newly diagnosed patients reportedly trailed healthy donors in baseline TCR diversity.

The method was immunoSEQ multiplex PCR; TCRdb's version includes in-frame clones alone and lacks a portion of them. The sample includes 70,000 or so clones, 60% to 80% of them seen just once. Following autologous stem cell transplantation, relapse occurred in every patient, and exposure to brentuximab vedotin varied. The clonotype comes from a human donor with classical Hodgkin lymphoma. This chain joins TRBV4-1 and TRBJ1-2, with D possibly TRBD1 on 5 matching bases. Sequences were derived from peripheral blood mononuclear cells (PBMCs), sampled before the second cycle of nivolumab. As DNA, the CDR3 is TGCGCCAGCAGCCAAGTCGGCAGGGAGCTCTATGGCTACACCTTC. It encodes CASSQVGRELYGYTF.